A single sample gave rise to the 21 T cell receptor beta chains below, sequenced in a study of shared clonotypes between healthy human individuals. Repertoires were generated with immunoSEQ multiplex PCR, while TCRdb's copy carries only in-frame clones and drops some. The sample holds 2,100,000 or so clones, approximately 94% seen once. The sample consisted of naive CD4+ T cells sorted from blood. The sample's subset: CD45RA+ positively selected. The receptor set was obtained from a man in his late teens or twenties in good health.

For the CDR3, the DNA is TGTGCCAGCAGTGAAGGAGGGGGGGTCCTAAACACTGAAGCTTTCTTT. Protein product: CASSEGGGVLNTEAFF. The chain has TRBV6-1 and TRBJ1-1, with D tentatively TRBD1 (6 bases). The length of the CDR3 is 16 residues. Trimming left V 1 base short and J 2 bases short, with 14 bases between. Germline V gene sequence: CDR1 MNHNS, CDR2 SASEGT.

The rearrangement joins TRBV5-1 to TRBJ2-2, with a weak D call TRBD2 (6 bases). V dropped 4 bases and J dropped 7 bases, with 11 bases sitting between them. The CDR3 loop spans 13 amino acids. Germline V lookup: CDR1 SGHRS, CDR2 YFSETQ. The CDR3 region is CASSPRGNGELFF. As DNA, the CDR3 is TGCGCCAGCAGCCCCCGGGGGAACGGGGAGCTGTTTTTT.

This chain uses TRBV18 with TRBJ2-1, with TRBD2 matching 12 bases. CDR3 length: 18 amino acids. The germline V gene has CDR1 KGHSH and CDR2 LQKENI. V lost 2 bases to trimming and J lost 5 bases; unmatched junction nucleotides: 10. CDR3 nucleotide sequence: TGTGCCAGCTCACCAAGACTAGCGGGGGTGCCTTTCCACAATGAGCAGTTCTTC. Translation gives CASSPRLAGVPFHNEQFF.

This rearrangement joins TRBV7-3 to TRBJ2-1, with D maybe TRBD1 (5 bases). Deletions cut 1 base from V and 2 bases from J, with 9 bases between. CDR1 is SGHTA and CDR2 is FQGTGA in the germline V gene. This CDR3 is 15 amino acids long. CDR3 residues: CASSLSGATYNEQFF. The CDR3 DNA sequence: TGTGCCAGCAGCTTAAGTGGGGCGACCTACAATGAGCAGTTCTTC.

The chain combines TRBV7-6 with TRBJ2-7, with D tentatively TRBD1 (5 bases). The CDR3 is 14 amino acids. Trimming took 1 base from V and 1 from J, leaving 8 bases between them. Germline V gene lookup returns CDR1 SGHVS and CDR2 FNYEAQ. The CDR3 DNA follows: TGTGCCAGCAGCTTAGGTGGGGCTTCCTACGAGCAGTACTTC. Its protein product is CASSLGGASYEQYF.

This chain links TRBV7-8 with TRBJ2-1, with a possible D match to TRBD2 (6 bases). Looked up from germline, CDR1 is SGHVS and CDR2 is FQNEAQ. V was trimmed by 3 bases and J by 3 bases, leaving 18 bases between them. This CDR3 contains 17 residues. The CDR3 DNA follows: TGTGCCAGCAGCTTCGGGAGCGTCTTGGTCGGCTACAATGAGCAGTTCTTC. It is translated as CASSFGSVLVGYNEQFF.

The CDR3 nucleotides read TGTGCCAGCAGCTTCACGACAGGCGTAGCCAAAAACATTCAGTACTTC. It specifies CASSFTTGVAKNIQYF. The chain is built from TRBV11-2 and TRBJ2-4; a weak D match, TRBD1 (6 bases). Germline V CDR1 and CDR2: SGHAT, FQNNGV. The CDR3 length is 16 residues. V was clipped by 3 bases and J by 0 bases, with 12 bases between them. The whole variable domain, filled in from reference TRBV11-2 and TRBJ2-4, reads EAGVAQSPRYKIIEKRQSVAFWCNPISGHATLYWYQQILGQGPKLLIQFQNNGVVDDSQLPKDRFSAERLKGVDSTLKIQPAKLEDSAVYLCASSFTTGVAKNIQYFGAGTRLSVL.

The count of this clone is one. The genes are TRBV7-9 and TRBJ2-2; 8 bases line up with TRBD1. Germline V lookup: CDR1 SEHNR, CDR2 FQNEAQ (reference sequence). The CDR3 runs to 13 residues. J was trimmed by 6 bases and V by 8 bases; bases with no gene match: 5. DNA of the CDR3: TGTGCCAGCCTCGGGACAGGCGCCGGGGAGCTGTTTTTT. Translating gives CASLGTGAGELFF.

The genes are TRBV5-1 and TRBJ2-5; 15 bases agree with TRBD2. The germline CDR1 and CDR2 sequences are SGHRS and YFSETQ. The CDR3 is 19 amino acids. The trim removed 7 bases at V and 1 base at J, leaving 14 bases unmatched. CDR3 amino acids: CASSGSGTSGGPRQETQYF. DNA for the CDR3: TGCGCCAGCTCAGGGTCCGGGACTAGCGGGGGGCCCCGCCAAGAGACCCAGTACTTC.

The CDR3 protein is CASSSNPGLPRREQYF. In DNA form, the CDR3 reads TGTGCCAGCAGCTCGAATCCGGGACTGCCGCGGAGGGAGCAGTACTTC. The chain uses TRBV7-9 and TRBJ2-7; TRBD2 might be the D (6 bases). This CDR3 has 16 residues. CDR1 is SEHNR and CDR2 is FQNEAQ in the germline V gene (reference sequence). Deletions cut 4 bases from V and 7 bases from J, with 23 bases between.

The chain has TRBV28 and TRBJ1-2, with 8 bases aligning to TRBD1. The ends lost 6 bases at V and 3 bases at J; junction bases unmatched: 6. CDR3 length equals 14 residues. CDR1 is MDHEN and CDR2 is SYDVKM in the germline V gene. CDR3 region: CASSTRQGYYGYTF. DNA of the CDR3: TGTGCCAGCAGCACTAGACAGGGGTACTATGGCTACACCTTC.

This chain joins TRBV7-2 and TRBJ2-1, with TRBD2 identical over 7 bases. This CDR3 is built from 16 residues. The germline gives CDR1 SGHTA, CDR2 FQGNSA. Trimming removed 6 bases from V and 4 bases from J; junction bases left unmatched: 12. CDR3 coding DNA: TGTGCCAGCAGTCGTTTAGGGACTATATTATACAATGAGCAGTTCTTC. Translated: CASSRLGTILYNEQFF.

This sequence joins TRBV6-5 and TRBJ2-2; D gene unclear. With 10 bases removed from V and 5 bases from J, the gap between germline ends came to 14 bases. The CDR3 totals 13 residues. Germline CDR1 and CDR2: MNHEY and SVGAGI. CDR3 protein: CATNLQSTGELFF. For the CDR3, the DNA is TGTGCCACCAATTTGCAGTCGACCGGGGAGCTGTTTTTT.

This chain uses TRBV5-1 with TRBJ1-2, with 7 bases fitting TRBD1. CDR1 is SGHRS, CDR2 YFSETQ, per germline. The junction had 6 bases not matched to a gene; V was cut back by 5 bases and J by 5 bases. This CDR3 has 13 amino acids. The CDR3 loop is CASRRDSPYGYTF. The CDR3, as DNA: TGCGCCAGCAGAAGGGACAGTCCTTATGGCTACACCTTC.

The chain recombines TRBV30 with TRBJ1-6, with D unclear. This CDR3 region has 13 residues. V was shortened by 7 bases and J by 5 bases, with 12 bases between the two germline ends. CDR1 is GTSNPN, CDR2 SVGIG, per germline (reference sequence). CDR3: CASKKDNNSPLHF. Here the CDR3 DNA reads TGTGCCTCAAAAAAAGACAATAATTCACCCCTCCACTTT. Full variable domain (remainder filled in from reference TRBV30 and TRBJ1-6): SQTIHQWPATLVQPVGSPLSLECTVEGTSNPNLYWYRQAAGRGLQLLFYSVGIGQISSEVPQNLSASRPQDRQFILSSKKLLLSDSGFYLCASKKDNNSPLHFGNGTRLTVT.

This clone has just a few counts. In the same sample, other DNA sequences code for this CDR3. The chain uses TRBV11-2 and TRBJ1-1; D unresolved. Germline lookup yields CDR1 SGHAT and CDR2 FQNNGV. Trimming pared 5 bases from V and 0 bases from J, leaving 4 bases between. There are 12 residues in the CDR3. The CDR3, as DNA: TGTGCCAGCAGCCTTATGAACACTGAAGCTTTCTTT. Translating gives CASSLMNTEAFF.

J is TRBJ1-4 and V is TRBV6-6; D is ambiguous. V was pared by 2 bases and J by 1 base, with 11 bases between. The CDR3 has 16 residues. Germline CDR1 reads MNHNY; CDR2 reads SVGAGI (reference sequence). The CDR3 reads CASSYGVRRTNEKLFF. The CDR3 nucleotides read TGTGCCAGCAGTTACGGTGTCAGGAGAACTAATGAAAAACTGTTTTTT.

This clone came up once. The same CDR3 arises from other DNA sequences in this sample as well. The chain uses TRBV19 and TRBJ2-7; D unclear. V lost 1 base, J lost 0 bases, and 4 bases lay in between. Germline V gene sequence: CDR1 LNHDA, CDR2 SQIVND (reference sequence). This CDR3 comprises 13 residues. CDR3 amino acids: CASSIGYSYEQYF. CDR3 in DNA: TGTGCCAGTAGTATAGGGTACTCCTACGAGCAGTACTTC.

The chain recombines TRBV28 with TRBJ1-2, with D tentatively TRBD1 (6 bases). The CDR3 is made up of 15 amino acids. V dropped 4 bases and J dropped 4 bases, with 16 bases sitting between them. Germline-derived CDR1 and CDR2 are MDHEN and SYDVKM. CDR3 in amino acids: CASSSLNRVGYGYTF. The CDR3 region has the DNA TGTGCCAGCAGTTCCCTGAACAGGGTGGGCTATGGCTACACCTTC.

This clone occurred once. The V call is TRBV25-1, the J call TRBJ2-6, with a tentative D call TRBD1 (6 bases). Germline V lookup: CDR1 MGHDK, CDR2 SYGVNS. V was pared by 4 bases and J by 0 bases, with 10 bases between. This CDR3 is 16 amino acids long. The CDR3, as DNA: TGTGCCAGCAGTGGCGACAGGTCCTCTGGGGCCAACGTCCTGACTTTC. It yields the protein CASSGDRSSGANVLTF.

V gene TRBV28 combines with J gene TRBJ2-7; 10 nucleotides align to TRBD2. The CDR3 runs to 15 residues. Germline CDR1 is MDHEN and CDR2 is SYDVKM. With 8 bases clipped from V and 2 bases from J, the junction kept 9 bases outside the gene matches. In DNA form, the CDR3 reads TGTGCCAGCGTAAGTAGCGGGGGGTCCACCTACGAGCAGTACTTC. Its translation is CASVSSGGSTYEQYF.